The 23 T cell receptor beta chains listed next were all sequenced from one sample in a study of OX40 agonist ivuxolimab in advanced cancers. The protocol was immunoSEQ multiplex PCR, while the TCRdb copy is restricted to in-frame clones and leaves out a portion. The table records some 50,000 clones, around 87% of them present only once. Sequenced material: CD4+ or CD8+ T cells sorted from blood, taken in a trial of the OX40 agonist ivuxolimab. The receptors originated from an adult with an advanced solid tumor such as melanoma, head and neck, liver or kidney cancer.

The V and J genes are TRBV6-1 and TRBJ1-1, with D unclear. V lost 8 bases, J lost 1 base, and 14 bases lay in between. This CDR3 is 14 amino acids long. CDR1 and CDR2 from the germline V gene are MNHNS and SASEGT. Here the CDR3 DNA reads TGTGCCAGCCCCAAGGGCAGCCAGAACACTGAAGCTTTCTTT. This gives the protein CASPKGSQNTEAFF.

V and J are TRBV6-6 and TRBJ1-1; D is uncertain. Germline V gives CDR1 MNHNY, CDR2 SVGAGI (reference sequence). V gave up 9 bases and J gave up 1 base, with 12 bases separating them. This CDR3 has 13 residues. CDR3 sequence: CASRIGANTEAFF. As DNA, the CDR3 is TGTGCCAGTCGAATAGGCGCGAACACTGAAGCTTTCTTT.

This chain links TRBV7-9 with TRBJ1-1; 7 bases are shared with TRBD1. The germline V gene has CDR1 SEHNR and CDR2 FQNEAQ (reference sequence). The CDR3 sequence is 12 residues long. J gave up 5 bases and V 4 bases, and 1 base lay outside the gene matches. The CDR3 sequence is CASSSGGTEAFF. In nucleotides, the CDR3 is TGTGCCAGCAGCTCAGGGGGAACTGAAGCTTTCTTT.

The rearrangement uses TRBV14 and TRBJ1-5, with unresolved D. Germline loops: CDR1 SGHDN, CDR2 FVKESK. Trimming left V 4 bases short and J 5 bases short, with 9 bases between. The CDR3 contains 13 residues. The CDR3 protein is CASSPQTDQPQHF. CDR3 in DNA: TGTGCCAGCAGCCCACAGACTGATCAGCCCCAGCATTTT.

Concerning this clone: The sample carries other DNA sequences with the same CDR3. This chain uses TRBV27 with TRBJ1-1; D call uncertain. The CDR3 has 13 residues. Trimming took 2 bases from V and 4 from J, leaving 8 bases between them. Germline V CDR1 and CDR2: MNHEY, SMNVEV (reference sequence). The CDR3: CASSLGGITEAFF. CDR3 sequence (DNA): TGTGCCAGCAGTTTAGGCGGGATCACTGAAGCTTTCTTT.

The table lists this clone with a few counts. The V call is TRBV4-1, the J call TRBJ2-1; TRBD2 aligns across 8 bases. This CDR3 spans 14 amino acids. CDR1 is MGHRA and CDR2 is YSYEKL in the germline V gene. The ends lost 4 bases at V and 4 bases at J; junction bases unmatched: 3. In nucleotides, the CDR3 is TGCGCCAGCAGCCTAGCGGGAACGTACAATGAGCAGTTCTTC. It translates to CASSLAGTYNEQFF.

This chain uses TRBV7-8 with TRBJ2-1, with D possibly called TRBD1 or TRBD2 (5 bases each). This CDR3 is built from 18 residues. Trimming left V 3 bases short and J 0 bases short, with 18 bases between. The germline V gene encodes CDR1 SGHVS and CDR2 FQNEAQ. Here the CDR3 DNA reads TGTGCCAGCAGCTTCCCCGATCGGGGCGGAAGCTCCTACAATGAGCAGTTCTTC. Its protein is CASSFPDRGGSSYNEQFF.

This chain uses TRBV27 with TRBJ2-1, with 8 bases fitting TRBD2. Trimming at V came to 8 bases and at J to 8 bases, leaving 20 bases not matched to a gene. Germline CDR1 reads MNHEY; CDR2 reads SMNVEV (reference sequence). The CDR3 loop spans 17 amino acids. The CDR3 reads CASGLRAGVSIRDEQFF. The DNA for the CDR3 is TGTGCCAGCGGCCTAAGAGCGGGAGTTAGTATACGGGATGAGCAGTTCTTC.

This rearrangement joins TRBV6-5 to TRBJ2-7; TRBD1 matches at 9 bases. With 3 bases clipped from V and 5 bases from J, the junction kept 11 bases outside the gene matches. The CDR3 sequence is 16 residues long. The germline CDR1 and CDR2 sequences are MNHEY and SVGAGI. Written as DNA, the CDR3 is TGTGCCAGCAGTTATTACAACAGGGGGCCAACGGACGAGCAGTACTTC. It specifies CASSYYNRGPTDEQYF.

The rearrangement joins TRBV27 to TRBJ1-2; D unresolved. CDR1 is MNHEY, CDR2 SMNVEV, per germline (reference sequence). The ends were cut back, 0 bases at V and 0 bases at J, with 8 bases in the middle. This CDR3 spans 15 amino acids. CDR3 loop: CASSLSWPTNYGYTF. The CDR3 region has the DNA TGTGCCAGCAGTTTATCGTGGCCAACTAACTATGGCTACACCTTC.

The V and J genes are TRBV4-1 and TRBJ2-5, with D possibly TRBD1 on 6 matching bases. This CDR3 spans 15 amino acids. Per germline, CDR1 MGHRA and CDR2 YSYEKL. The V end was cut by 4 bases, the J end by 4 bases, with 16 bases between. The CDR3 is CASSRTTGFGETQYF. The CDR3 DNA reads as TGCGCCAGCAGCCGGACCACAGGGTTCGGAGAGACCCAGTACTTC.

The chain couples TRBV7-9 to TRBJ2-5; maybe TRBD2 (6 bases). With 3 bases removed from V and 4 bases from J, the gap between germline ends came to 12 bases. Per the germline V gene, CDR1 is SEHNR and CDR2 is FQNEAQ (reference sequence). The CDR3 has 14 amino acids. The CDR3 protein is CASSFAGTGETQYF. CDR3 bases: TGTGCCAGCAGCTTCGCGGGAACGGGAGAGACCCAGTACTTC.

The chain is built from TRBV29-1 and TRBJ2-2; TRBD1 aligns across 8 bases. Germline CDR1 SQVTM, CDR2 ANQGSEA. After removal of 2 bases from V and 3 bases from J, the junction contained 8 bases not matched to a gene. The CDR3 extends over 16 amino acids. The CDR3 coding sequence is TGCAGCGTTGAATGGGGGGACAGGTTTGACACCGGGGAGCTGTTTTTT. Encoded protein: CSVEWGDRFDTGELFF.

The chain is built from TRBV4-1 and TRBJ1-2; TRBD1 matches 8 bases. Looked up from germline, CDR1 is MGHRA and CDR2 is YSYEKL. The V gene end was trimmed by 5 bases and the J gene end by 0 bases; junction bases not matched to a gene: 5. The CDR3 has 15 residues. CDR3 residues: CASSGQGAANYGYTF. The CDR3 coding sequence is TGCGCCAGCAGCGGGCAGGGGGCGGCTAACTATGGCTACACCTTC.

This chain joins TRBV13 and TRBJ1-3; possible D gene TRBD1, 6 bases. This CDR3 spans 15 amino acids. Per the germline V gene, CDR1 is PRHDT and CDR2 is FYEKMQ (reference sequence). Trimming cost V 0 bases and J 4 bases, with 10 bases left between them. CDR3 bases: TGTGCCAGCAGCTTAGGGCGGGGGCCCGGAAACACCATATATTTT. Translation: CASSLGRGPGNTIYF.

The chain combines TRBV28 with TRBJ2-1; 8 nucleotides agree with TRBD2. The CDR3 spans 16 residues. V gave up 5 bases and J gave up 0 bases; unmatched junction bases: 6. Germline CDR1 MDHEN, CDR2 SYDVKM. In nucleotides, the CDR3 is TGTGCCAGCAGTCCACTAGCGGAATACTCCTACAATGAGCAGTTCTTC. Translating gives CASSPLAEYSYNEQFF.

This chain joins TRBV5-6 and TRBJ2-3; D is uncertain. Looked up from germline, CDR1 is SGHDT and CDR2 is YYEEEE. This CDR3 region has 15 residues. V gave up 6 bases and J gave up 2 bases, with 16 bases separating them. This CDR3 reads CASTSVGLNTDTQYF. CDR3 DNA sequence: TGTGCCAGCACCTCGGTCGGGCTGAACACAGATACGCAGTATTTT.

The chain joins TRBV7-6 to TRBJ2-3; 7 bases are shared with TRBD2. Germline lookup yields CDR1 SGHVS and CDR2 FNYEAQ. The CDR3 contains 18 residues. The V segment lost 1 base and the J segment 5 bases; nucleotides outside the gene matches: 15. The CDR3 is CASSLVGRVTLAGDTQYF. DNA of the CDR3: TGTGCCAGCAGCTTAGTCGGGCGGGTGACGTTAGCGGGAGATACGCAGTATTTT.

The chain is built from TRBV10-2 and TRBJ2-2; perhaps TRBD2 as D (6 bases). The CDR3 is 14 amino acids. The V end lost 7 bases, the J end lost 6 bases, and 15 bases lay between the germline ends. Germline assignment: CDR1 WSHSY and CDR2 SAAADI. CDR3 sequence reads: CASTLGGVAGELFF. The CDR3 DNA sequence: TGCGCCAGCACCTTAGGAGGGGTTGCCGGGGAGCTGTTTTTT.

V gene TRBV19 combines with J gene TRBJ1-3; tentative D call: TRBD1 (5 bases). V was clipped by 2 bases and J by 11 bases, with 13 bases between them. The germline CDR1 and CDR2 sequences are LNHDA and SQIVND (reference sequence). The CDR3 is 13 amino acids. Written as DNA, the CDR3 is TGTGCCAGTAGTATAAGAAGACAGCATTCCATATATTTT. The encoded protein is CASSIRRQHSIYF.

The chain couples TRBV9 to TRBJ1-2; perhaps TRBD1 as D (6 bases). Germline CDR1 SGDLS, CDR2 YYNGEE. The CDR3 totals 13 residues. The V gene lost 3 bases and the J gene lost 8 bases, with 14 bases spanning the gap. CDR3 sequence reads: CASSGKRGLGYTF. The CDR3 nucleotides are TGTGCCAGCAGCGGAAAAAGGGGGTTAGGCTACACCTTC.

This clone was observed a handful of times. V and J are TRBV5-1 and TRBJ2-1; no clear D gene. This CDR3 is 13 amino acids long. Trimming removed 7 bases at V and 4 bases at J, with 12 bases between. CDR1 is SGHRS and CDR2 is YFSETQ in the germline V gene. Here the CDR3 reads CASSIRDYNEQFF. The CDR3 DNA reads TGCGCCAGCTCTATACGAGATTACAATGAGCAGTTCTTC.

This chain connects TRBV27 to TRBJ1-1; D is possibly TRBD1 (5 bases). From germline, CDR1 is MNHEY and CDR2 SMNVEV (reference sequence). V was clipped by 4 bases and J by 1 base, with 16 bases between them. The CDR3 totals 16 residues. CDR3 DNA: TGTGCCAGCAGTTCAATGCAGGGACTCAGGAACACTGAAGCTTTCTTT. Translation gives CASSSMQGLRNTEAFF.